Reported below is one T cell receptor (beta chain). This record comes from a study of shared T cell receptors in the human thymus. V was shortened by 1 base and J by 4 bases, with 16 bases between the two germline ends. Germline CDR1 and CDR2: SGHTA and FQGNSA. The CDR3 loop spans 16 amino acids. Libraries were prepared by immunoSEQ multiplex PCR; TCRdb keeps only in-frame clonotypes and omits some of them. There are about 660,000 clones in the sample; roughly 88% occur only once, and about 0.01% lies in the top ten. Another study also made use of these data, one on human thymus T cells. That publication notes: Corrective surgery for congenital heart defects was being performed on the healthy Finnish infants who served as donors. Thymus tissue for the work was resected from patients undergoing corrective heart surgery. What appeared biased in thymic and blood repertoires was the usage of V and J genes. Highly overlapping thymic repertoires in unrelated individuals were reported by related research.

The chain combines TRBV7-2 with TRBJ1-1; maybe TRBD1 (5 bases). The sequencing input was thymocytes. This TCR derives from a boy younger than two with a congenital heart defect. The CDR3 bases are TGTGCCAGCAGCTTAGGGCGGGAGGGGAGAGGCACTGAAGCTTTCTTT. This translates into CASSLGREGRGTEAFF.